This TCR beta chain comes out of a study of blood T cell repertoires in COVID-19. Study in general: From T cells, B-cell-depleted T cells, or PBMCs came the material, which was cDNA or gDNA.

Germline trimming cut 3 bases from V and 6 bases from J; bases unmatched to any gene: 8. Germline loops: CDR1 LGHNA, CDR2 YSLEER. The CDR3 is 16 amino acids. As handled by the study authors: Reference gene primers were amplified, and this amplification served to estimate nucleated cell counts. Measured with immunoSEQ multiplex PCR; TCRdb has only the in-frame clones, and not every one. D and trimming were read from the DNA, whereas the V and J calls and clone size are those reported in that table. The table shows some 160,000 clones, with 85% to 90% occurring only once. The chain has TRBV4-3 and TRBJ2-3, with 11 bases that match TRBD2. The sequenced sample was peripheral blood. This clonotype was obtained from a woman aged 65 to 85 with acute or convalescent COVID-19. CDR3 in DNA: TGCGCCAGCAGCCAGAACCCTAGCGGGGGGTTCGATACGCAGTATTTT. This sequence encodes CASSQNPSGGFDTQYF.